This T cell receptor beta chain was observed in a study of shared clonotypes between healthy human individuals. Remarks on this clone: Its antigen remains unknown. With a much larger clone just one base away, this may be a read error.

Measured with immunoSEQ multiplex PCR; TCRdb has only the in-frame clones, and not every one. The sample includes 100,000 or so clones, around half of them seen just once. Study outcomes and limitations: The low donor count limited represented genetic and exposure-history diversity.

Sequenced sample: PBMCs. This receptor was identified in a woman between 35 and 50 years old in good health. Some clones in this sample may be carry-over from other donors' samples.

The CDR3 DNA sequence: TGTGCCTGGAGTGGGCCCCGGGCAGATGCGCAGTATTTT. It yields the protein CAWSGPRADAQYF. The V and J genes are TRBV30 and TRBJ2-3, with D unresolved. The CDR3 consists of 13 residues. Per the germline V gene, CDR1 is GTSNPN and CDR2 is SVGIG (reference sequence).